The sequence of this T cell receptor beta chain was determined in a study of blood T cell repertoires in COVID-19. Study members were between roughly 18 and 89 years old and lived in approximately 25 US regions. Clinical histories supplied by participants themselves formed the basis of cohort assignment. Cohort 3 recovered donors had two negative PCRs, clearance, or symptom resolution. Authors' methods: Using reference gene primer amplification, nucleated cell counts were estimated. Profiling relied on immunoSEQ multiplex PCR, and the TCRdb table lists in-frame clones only, not all of them. V and J calls and clone size are given by that table; D and trimming were obtained from the DNA. The repertoire has 150,000 to 200,000 clones, approximately 83% of them found once; the top ten carry under 15%. As to this clone: This sample also contains other DNA sequences that code for the same CDR3.

This sequence originates from a woman aged 55 to 70 who had recovered from COVID-19. Material for sequencing was PBMCs or T cells enriched from blood (not recorded which).

The CDR3: CASSLQGDQPQHF. Written as DNA, the CDR3 is TGTGCCAGCAGCTTACAGGGTGATCAGCCCCAGCATTTT. The rearrangement links TRBV7-9 to TRBJ1-5; perhaps TRBD1 as D (5 bases). This CDR3 region has 13 residues. V shed 2 bases and J shed 5 bases, with 7 bases lying between them. Per germline, CDR1 SEHNR and CDR2 FQNEAQ (reference sequence).